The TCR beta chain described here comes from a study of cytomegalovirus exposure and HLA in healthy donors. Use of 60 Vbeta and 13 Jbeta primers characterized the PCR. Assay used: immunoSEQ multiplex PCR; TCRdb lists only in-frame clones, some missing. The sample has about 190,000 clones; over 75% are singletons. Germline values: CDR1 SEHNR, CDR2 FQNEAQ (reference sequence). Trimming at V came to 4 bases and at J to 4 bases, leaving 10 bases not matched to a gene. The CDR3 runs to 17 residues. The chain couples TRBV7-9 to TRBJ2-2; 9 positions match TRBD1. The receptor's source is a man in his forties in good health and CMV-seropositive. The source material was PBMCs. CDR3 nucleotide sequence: TGTGCCAGCAGCTCGGTCCTCCAGACAGGGGGCACCGGGGAGCTGTTTTTT. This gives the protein CASSSVLQTGGTGELFF.